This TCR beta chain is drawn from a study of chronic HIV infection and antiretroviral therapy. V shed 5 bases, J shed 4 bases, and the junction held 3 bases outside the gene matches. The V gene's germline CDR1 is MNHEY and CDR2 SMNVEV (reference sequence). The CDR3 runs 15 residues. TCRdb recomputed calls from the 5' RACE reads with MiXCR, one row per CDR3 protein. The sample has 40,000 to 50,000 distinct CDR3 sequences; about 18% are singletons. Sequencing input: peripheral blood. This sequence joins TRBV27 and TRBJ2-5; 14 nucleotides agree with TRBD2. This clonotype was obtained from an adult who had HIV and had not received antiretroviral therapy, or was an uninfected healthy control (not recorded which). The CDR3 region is CASSTGTSGGETQYF. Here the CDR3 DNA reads TGTGCCAGCAGTACCGGGACTAGCGGGGGAGAGACCCAGTACTTC.